The 31 T cell receptor beta chains below were found in one sample sequenced in a study of T cells in Graves' hyperthyroidism and ophthalmopathy. Researchers took RNA transcripts and amplified the TCR beta CDR3 regions from them. An initial round of RT-PCR targeting the TCR CDR3 relied on the HTBI primer set. Using its own MiXCR run on the multiplex PCR reads, TCRdb lists one record per CDR3 protein. Of some 550,000 distinct CDR3 sequences in the sample, around 21% are singletons; the top ten hold around 27%. The sample was blood. These receptor sequences come from a man aged 18 to 29 with Graves' hyperthyroidism.

The chain links TRBV25-1 to TRBJ2-7; no reliable D call. Germline CDR1 and CDR2: MGHDK and SYGVNS. The CDR3 length is 15 residues. V shed 3 bases and J shed 1 base, with 13 bases lying between them. CDR3 amino acids: CASSEIRAPSYEQYF. CDR3 in DNA: TGTGCCAGCAGTGAGATAAGGGCCCCTTCCTACGAGCAGTACTTC.

CDR3 nucleotides: TGTGCCAGCAGCGTAGAAGGGTCAGGCAGCTACGAGCAGTACTTC. This codes for CASSVEGSGSYEQYF. The chain combines TRBV9 with TRBJ2-7; D not certain. Looked up from germline, CDR1 is SGDLS and CDR2 is YYNGEE. This CDR3 comprises 15 residues. V dropped 0 bases and J dropped 3 bases, with 13 bases sitting between them.

This clonotype has at least ten counts. J is TRBJ1-5 and V is TRBV2; 10 bases are shared with TRBD1. The germline gives CDR1 SNHLY, CDR2 FYNNEI. The CDR3 has 15 residues. Losses at the gene ends were 8 bases for V and 7 bases for J; bases not matched to a gene: 11. The CDR3 here is CASGKTGGDGQPQHF. CDR3 coding DNA: TGTGCCAGCGGGAAGACAGGGGGCGACGGGCAGCCCCAGCATTTT.

This clonotype showed up many times. The chain employs TRBV11-2 and TRBJ2-7; D is perhaps TRBD2 (5 bases). In germline, CDR1 is SGHAT, CDR2 FQNNGV. The CDR3 is 13 residues long. V shed 5 bases and J shed 5 bases, with 13 bases lying between them. The CDR3: CASSPPVGDEQYF. The CDR3 DNA is TGTGCCAGCAGCCCACCCGTGGGAGACGAGCAGTACTTC. Supplemented by reference TRBV11-2 and TRBJ2-7, the full variable domain reads EAGVAQSPRYKIIEKRQSVAFWCNPISGHATLYWYQQILGQGPKLLIQFQNNGVVDDSQLPKDRFSAERLKGVDSTLKIQPAKLEDSAVYLCASSPPVGDEQYFGPGTRLTVT.

This clonotype appeared a few times. The V gene is TRBV5-4, the J gene TRBJ1-1; D is perhaps TRBD1 (5 bases). The CDR3 has 16 residues. Germline V lookup: CDR1 SGHNT, CDR2 YYREEE (reference sequence). The V gene lost 6 bases and the J gene lost 1 base, with 19 bases spanning the gap. The CDR3 loop is CASIPPGPTANTEAFF. The DNA for the CDR3 is TGTGCCAGCATTCCCCCGGGACCAACAGCGAACACTGAAGCTTTCTTT.

This clonotype was observed a few times. V and J are TRBV6-4 and TRBJ1-2; D unclear. V was shortened by 3 bases and J by 0 bases, with 11 bases between the two germline ends. Germline V gene lookup returns CDR1 MRHNA and CDR2 SNTAGT. This CDR3 is built from 15 residues. The CDR3 is CASSETEASNYGYTF. In nucleotides, the CDR3 is TGTGCCAGCAGTGAAACAGAAGCTTCTAACTATGGCTACACCTTC.

This rearrangement joins TRBV30 to TRBJ1-5; D may be TRBD1 (5 bases). Germline CDR1 and CDR2: GTSNPN and SVGIG (reference sequence). The CDR3 is 13 residues long. Trimming removed 4 bases at V and 2 bases at J, with 9 bases between. The CDR3 sequence is CAWNLGGNQPQHF. DNA for the CDR3: TGTGCCTGGAATTTGGGGGGCAATCAGCCCCAGCATTTT.

The J gene is TRBJ1-2, the V gene TRBV18; D unresolved. The V gene's germline CDR1 is KGHSH and CDR2 LQKENI. The CDR3 runs 14 residues. The V and J ends lost 5 bases and 4 bases respectively, with 14 bases between them. In DNA form, the CDR3 reads TGTGCCAGCTCAGCTCCCGGGGTCCCCTATGGCTACACCTTC. It yields the protein CASSAPGVPYGYTF.

The table lists this clonotype with many counts. This rearrangement joins TRBV28 to TRBJ1-1, with D perhaps matching TRBD1 (5 bases). This CDR3 has 13 amino acids. The germline gives CDR1 MDHEN, CDR2 SYDVKM. V was shortened by 4 bases and J by 8 bases, with 14 bases between the two germline ends. Written as DNA, the CDR3 is TGTGCCAGCAGTTCCAGGCGAGGGGACGAAGCTTTCTTT. It is translated as CASSSRRGDEAFF.

This clonotype was detected ten times or more. The chain recombines TRBV29-1 with TRBJ1-5; 8 bases are a match to TRBD1. The junction had 10 bases not matched to a gene; V was cut back by 4 bases and J by 11 bases. In germline, CDR1 is SQVTM, CDR2 ANQGSEA. The CDR3 length is 13 residues. In DNA, the CDR3 is TGCAGCGTTGCTGACAGGGGCATGGTAGCCCAGCATTTT. Protein product: CSVADRGMVAQHF.

There are many counts of this clonotype. This sequence joins TRBV30 and TRBJ1-1; D might be TRBD1 (6 bases). The V gene's germline CDR1 is GTSNPN and CDR2 SVGIG (reference sequence). CDR3 size: 12 residues. Trimming took 3 bases from V and 1 from J, leaving 6 bases between them. For the CDR3, the DNA is TGTGCCTGGAGGGGGGCGAACACTGAAGCTTTCTTT. Protein sequence: CAWRGANTEAFF.

The V and J genes are TRBV11-2 and TRBJ2-5; no reliable D call. CDR3 size: 13 residues. Trimming pared 5 bases from V and 5 bases from J, leaving 12 bases between. Germline V gene lookup returns CDR1 SGHAT and CDR2 FQNNGV. The CDR3 DNA is TGTGCCAGCAGCGGGCGGTTGTGGGAGACCCAGTACTTC. It encodes CASSGRLWETQYF.

There are many counts of this clonotype. This sequence joins TRBV27 and TRBJ1-1; no definite D call. The CDR3 contains 13 residues. CDR1 and CDR2 from the germline V gene are MNHEY and SMNVEV (reference sequence). Trimming removed 4 bases at V and 1 base at J, with 7 bases between. Here the CDR3 DNA reads TGTGCCAGCAGTTACAGTTGGAACACTGAAGCTTTCTTT. It codes for CASSYSWNTEAFF.

The chain is built from TRBV6-1 and TRBJ1-2; TRBD1 matches 7 bases. V lost 6 bases, J lost 5 bases, and 9 bases stayed unmatched. CDR3 length: 14 amino acids. Germline CDR1 reads MNHNS; CDR2 reads SASEGT. The CDR3 region has the DNA TGTGCCAGCAGCCCAGAGGGGGCCTGGTATGGCTACACCTTC. Translating it yields CASSPEGAWYGYTF.

This clonotype was counted at least ten times. J is TRBJ2-2 and V is TRBV2; D gene ambiguous. Trimming stripped 5 bases from V and 3 bases from J, with 10 bases between. The CDR3 runs to 14 residues. Germline loops: CDR1 SNHLY, CDR2 FYNNEI. This CDR3 reads CASSQSQYTGELFF. DNA of the CDR3: TGTGCCAGCAGTCAGTCACAGTACACCGGGGAGCTGTTTTTT.

This chain connects TRBV5-6 to TRBJ2-2; either TRBD1 or TRBD2 may supply D (5 bases each). V lost 4 bases and J 5 bases, leaving 12 bases between the germline ends. Per germline, CDR1 SGHDT and CDR2 YYEEEE. This CDR3 is built from 14 residues. Written as DNA, the CDR3 is TGTGCCAGCAGCGCCGGGGCCCTTACCGGGGAGCTGTTTTTT. Translation gives CASSAGALTGELFF.

This clonotype was recorded once. The rearrangement uses TRBV28 and TRBJ2-7; 8 bases are a match to TRBD2. The junction had 7 bases not matched to a gene; V was cut back by 6 bases and J by 3 bases. There are 14 residues in the CDR3. Per the germline V gene, CDR1 is MDHEN and CDR2 is SYDVKM. The CDR3 spells CASSGGGMYYEQYF. CDR3 bases: TGTGCCAGCAGCGGGGGGGGAATGTACTACGAGCAGTACTTC.

The genes are TRBV4-1 and TRBJ2-7, with 8 bases identical to TRBD2. V shed 8 bases and J 0 bases; nucleotides not matched to a gene: 6. The germline V gene encodes CDR1 MGHRA and CDR2 YSYEKL. This CDR3 comprises 14 residues. CDR3 protein: CASSREGSSYEQYF. CDR3 coding DNA: TGCGCCAGCTCCCGGGAGGGATCCTCCTACGAGCAGTACTTC.

There are many counts of this clonotype. The chain couples TRBV30 to TRBJ1-2, with unresolved D. V lost 8 bases, J lost 2 bases, and 9 bases lay in between. CDR3 length: 11 amino acids. The germline V gene encodes CDR1 GTSNPN and CDR2 SVGIG (reference sequence). DNA of the CDR3: TGTGCCGGAGGTCCGAACTATGGCTACACCTTC. Amino acids: CAGGPNYGYTF.

This clonotype was counted many times. The chain recombines TRBV5-1 with TRBJ2-5, with TRBD1 identical over 9 bases. The CDR3 consists of 16 residues. With 0 bases clipped from V and 5 bases from J, the junction kept 8 bases outside the gene matches. Germline V gives CDR1 SGHRS, CDR2 YFSETQ. DNA of the CDR3: TGCGCCAGCAGCTTGGCCACAGGGGGCGGAGCGGAGACCCAGTACTTC. Translation: CASSLATGGGAETQYF. The entire variable domain, with the rest obtained from reference TRBV5-1 and TRBJ2-5, is as follows: KAGVTQTPRYLIKTRGQQVTLSCSPISGHRSVSWYQQTPGQGLQFLFEYFSETQRNKGNFPGRFSGRQFSNSRSEMNVSTLELGDSALYLCASSLATGGGAETQYFGPGTRLLVL.

This clonotype was recorded at least ten times. The J gene is TRBJ1-2, the V gene TRBV15, with a possible D match to TRBD1 (6 bases). V lost 0 bases to trimming and J lost 5 bases, with 16 bases between them. From germline, CDR1 is LNHNV and CDR2 YYDKDF (reference sequence). The CDR3 length is 16 residues. CDR3 DNA: TGTGCCACCAGCAGAGATAAAAAGGACAGTTATTATGGCTACACCTTC. Protein sequence: CATSRDKKDSYYGYTF.

There are many counts of this clonotype. The genes are TRBV14 and TRBJ1-2; D gene unclear. Between the trimmed V and J ends, which lost 2 bases and 4 bases, there was a span of 8 bases. The CDR3 length is 13 residues. Germline V CDR1 and CDR2: SGHDN, FVKESK. CDR3 region: CASSQPGIYGYTF. The CDR3 region has the DNA TGTGCCAGCAGCCAACCAGGAATCTATGGCTACACCTTC.

There are many counts of this clonotype. The genes are TRBV12-3 or TRBV12-4 and TRBJ1-5; 12 bases match TRBD1. CDR3 length: 16 amino acids. The junction had 7 bases not matched to a gene; V was cut back by 3 bases and J by 7 bases. The CDR3 spells CASSFWDRGLGQPQHF. As DNA, the CDR3 is TGTGCCAGCAGTTTCTGGGACAGGGGGCTTGGGCAGCCCCAGCATTTT.

This clonotype was picked up many times. V usage is TRBV5-1 and J usage is TRBJ2-2, with unresolved D. V dropped 5 bases and J dropped 10 bases, with 12 bases sitting between them. CDR1 SGHRS and CDR2 YFSETQ come from the germline V gene. CDR3 length equals 12 residues. The CDR3 bases are TGCGCCAGCAGTCTAAATCCGACGGAGCTGTTTTTT. Its protein product is CASSLNPTELFF.

This sequence joins TRBV6-1 and TRBJ2-7, with D unresolved. The germline gives CDR1 MNHNS, CDR2 SASEGT. Deletions cut 0 bases from V and 6 bases from J, with 15 bases between. The CDR3 sequence is 15 residues long. The CDR3 region is CASSEAARRTGEQYF. The CDR3 nucleotides read TGTGCCAGCAGTGAAGCGGCCAGAAGGACGGGCGAGCAGTACTTC.

This clonotype was recorded a few times. CDR3 bases: TGTGCCAGCAGTTCCAGGGGGCGCGGCAATCAGCCCCAGCATTTT. Its protein is CASSSRGRGNQPQHF. The chain couples TRBV28 to TRBJ1-5; 8 bases match TRBD1. Trimming removed 4 bases from V and 2 bases from J; junction bases left unmatched: 4. Germline lookup yields CDR1 MDHEN and CDR2 SYDVKM. This CDR3 has 15 residues.

The gene calls are TRBV6-1 and TRBJ2-2; D remains ambiguous. Germline CDR1 reads MNHNS; CDR2 reads SASEGT. Trimming cost V 7 bases and J 6 bases, with 12 bases left between them. This CDR3 contains 13 residues. CDR3 loop: CASTQSPAGELFF. CDR3 DNA: TGTGCCAGCACCCAATCTCCGGCCGGGGAGCTGTTTTTT.

This clonotype appeared a few times. The chain has TRBV6-4 and TRBJ1-6, with a possible D match to TRBD1 (5 bases). Trimming shortened V by 7 bases and J by 8 bases, and 12 bases separated the two germline ends. Germline lookup yields CDR1 MRHNA and CDR2 SNTAGT. This CDR3 is built from 13 residues. The CDR3 loop is CASTPGVYSPLHF. The DNA for the CDR3 is TGTGCCAGCACCCCGGGGGTTTATTCACCCCTCCACTTT.

This clonotype was detected many times. The V call is TRBV2, the J call TRBJ1-2, with a possible D match to TRBD1 (5 bases). CDR1 is SNHLY and CDR2 is FYNNEI in the germline V gene. The CDR3 loop spans 15 amino acids. V was clipped by 8 bases and J by 3 bases, with 19 bases between them. The CDR3 bases are TGTGCCAGCGAAGGAAGACGGGGGTCGGACTATGGCTACACCTTC. Protein: CASEGRRGSDYGYTF.

Turning to this clonotype: This may be a read error: a much more frequent sequence differs by one nucleotide. The chain combines TRBV28 with TRBJ1-3; unclear D gene. The CDR3 extends over 13 amino acids. The germline CDR1 and CDR2 sequences are MDHEN and SYDVKM. This chain's CDR3 is CASSPPPGYTIYF. DNA of the CDR3: TGTGCCAGCAGCCCTCCCCCTGGATACACCATATATTTT.

This clonotype was found many times. The rearrangement joins TRBV30 to TRBJ1-1, with D unresolved. Deletions cut 0 bases from V and 4 bases from J, with 12 bases between. Germline-derived CDR1 and CDR2 are GTSNPN and SVGIG (reference sequence). CDR3 length: 14 amino acids. The CDR3 is CAWSVTLLGTEAFF. The CDR3 DNA reads TGTGCCTGGAGTGTTACCCTACTGGGCACTGAAGCTTTCTTT.